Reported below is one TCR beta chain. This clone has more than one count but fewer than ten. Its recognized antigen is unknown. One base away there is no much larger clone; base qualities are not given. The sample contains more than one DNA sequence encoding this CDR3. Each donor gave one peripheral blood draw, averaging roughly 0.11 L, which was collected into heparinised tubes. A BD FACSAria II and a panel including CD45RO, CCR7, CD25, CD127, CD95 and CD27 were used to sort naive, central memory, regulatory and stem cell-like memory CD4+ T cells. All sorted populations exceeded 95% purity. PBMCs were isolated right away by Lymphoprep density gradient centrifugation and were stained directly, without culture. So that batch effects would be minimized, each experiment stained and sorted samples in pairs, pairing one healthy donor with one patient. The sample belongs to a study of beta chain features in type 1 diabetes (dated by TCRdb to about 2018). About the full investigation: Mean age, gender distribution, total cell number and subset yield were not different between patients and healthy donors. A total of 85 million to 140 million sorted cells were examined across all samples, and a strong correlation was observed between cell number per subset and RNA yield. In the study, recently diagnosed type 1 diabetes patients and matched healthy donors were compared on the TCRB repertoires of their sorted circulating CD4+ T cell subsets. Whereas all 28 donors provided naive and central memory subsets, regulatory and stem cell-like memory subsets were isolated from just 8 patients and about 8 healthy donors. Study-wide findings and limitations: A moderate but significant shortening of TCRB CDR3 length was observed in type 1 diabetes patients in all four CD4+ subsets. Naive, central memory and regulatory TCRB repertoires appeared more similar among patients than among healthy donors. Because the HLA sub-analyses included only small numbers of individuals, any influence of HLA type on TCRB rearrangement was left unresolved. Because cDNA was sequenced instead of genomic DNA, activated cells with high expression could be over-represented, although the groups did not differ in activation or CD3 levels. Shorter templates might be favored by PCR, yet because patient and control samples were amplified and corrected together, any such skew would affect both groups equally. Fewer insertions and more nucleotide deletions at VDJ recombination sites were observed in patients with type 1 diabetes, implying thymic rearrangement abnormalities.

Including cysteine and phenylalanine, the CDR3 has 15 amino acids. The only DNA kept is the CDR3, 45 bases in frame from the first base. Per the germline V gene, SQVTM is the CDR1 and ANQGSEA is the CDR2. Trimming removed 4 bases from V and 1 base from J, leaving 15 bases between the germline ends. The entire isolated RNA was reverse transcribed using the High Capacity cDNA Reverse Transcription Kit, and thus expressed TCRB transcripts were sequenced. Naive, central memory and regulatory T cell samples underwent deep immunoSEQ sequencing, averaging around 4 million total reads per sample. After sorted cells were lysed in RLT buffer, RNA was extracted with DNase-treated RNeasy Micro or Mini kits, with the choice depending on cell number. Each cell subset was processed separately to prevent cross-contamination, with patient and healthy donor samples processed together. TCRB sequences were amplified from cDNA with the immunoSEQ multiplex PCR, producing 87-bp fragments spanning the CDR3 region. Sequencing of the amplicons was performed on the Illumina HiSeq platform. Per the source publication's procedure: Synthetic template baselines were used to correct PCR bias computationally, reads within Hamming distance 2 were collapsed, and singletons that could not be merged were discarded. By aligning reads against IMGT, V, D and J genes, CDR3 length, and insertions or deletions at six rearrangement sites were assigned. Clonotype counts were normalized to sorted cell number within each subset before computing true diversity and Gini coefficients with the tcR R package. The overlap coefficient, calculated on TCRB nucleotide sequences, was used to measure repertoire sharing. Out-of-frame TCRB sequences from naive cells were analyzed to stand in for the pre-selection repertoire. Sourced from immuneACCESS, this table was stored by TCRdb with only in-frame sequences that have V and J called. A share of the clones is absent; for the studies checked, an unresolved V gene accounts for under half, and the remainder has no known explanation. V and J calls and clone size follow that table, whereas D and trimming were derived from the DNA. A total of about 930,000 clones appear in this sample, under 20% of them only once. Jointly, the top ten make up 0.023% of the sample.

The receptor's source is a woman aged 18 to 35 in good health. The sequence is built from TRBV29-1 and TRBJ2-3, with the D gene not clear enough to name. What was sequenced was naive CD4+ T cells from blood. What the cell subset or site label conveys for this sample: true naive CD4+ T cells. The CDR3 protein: CSVGGPGGGTDTQYF. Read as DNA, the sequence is TGCAGCGTTGGGGGTCCAGGTGGGGGCACAGATACGCAGTATTTT.